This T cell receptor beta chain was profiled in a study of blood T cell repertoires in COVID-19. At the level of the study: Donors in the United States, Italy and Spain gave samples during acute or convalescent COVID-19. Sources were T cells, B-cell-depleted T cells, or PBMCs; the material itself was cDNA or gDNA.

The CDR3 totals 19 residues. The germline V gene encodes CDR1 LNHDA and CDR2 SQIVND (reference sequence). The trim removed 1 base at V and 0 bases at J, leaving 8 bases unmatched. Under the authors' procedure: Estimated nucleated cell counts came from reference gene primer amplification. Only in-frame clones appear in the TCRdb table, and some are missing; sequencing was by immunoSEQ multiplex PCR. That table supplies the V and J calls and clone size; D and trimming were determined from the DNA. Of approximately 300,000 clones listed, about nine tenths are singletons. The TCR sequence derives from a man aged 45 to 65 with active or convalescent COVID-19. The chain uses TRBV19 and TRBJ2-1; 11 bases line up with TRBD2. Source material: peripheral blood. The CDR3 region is CASSIAGTSGLSSYNEQFF. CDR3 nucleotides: TGTGCCAGTAGTATAGCCGGGACTAGCGGTCTGAGCTCCTACAATGAGCAGTTCTTC.